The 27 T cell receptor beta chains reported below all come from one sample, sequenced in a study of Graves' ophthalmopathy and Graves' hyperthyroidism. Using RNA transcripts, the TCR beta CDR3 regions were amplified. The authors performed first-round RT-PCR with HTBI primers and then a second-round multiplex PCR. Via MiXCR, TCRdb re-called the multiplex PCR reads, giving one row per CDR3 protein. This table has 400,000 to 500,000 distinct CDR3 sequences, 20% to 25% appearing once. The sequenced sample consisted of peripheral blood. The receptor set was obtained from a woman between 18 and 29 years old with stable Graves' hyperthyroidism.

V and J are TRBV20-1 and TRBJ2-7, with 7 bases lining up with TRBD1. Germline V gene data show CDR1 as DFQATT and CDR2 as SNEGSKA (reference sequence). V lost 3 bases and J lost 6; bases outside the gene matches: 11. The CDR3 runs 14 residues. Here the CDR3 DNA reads TGCAGTGCTAGGGGAACAGGGGATTGGGGCGAGCAGTACTTC. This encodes CSARGTGDWGEQYF.

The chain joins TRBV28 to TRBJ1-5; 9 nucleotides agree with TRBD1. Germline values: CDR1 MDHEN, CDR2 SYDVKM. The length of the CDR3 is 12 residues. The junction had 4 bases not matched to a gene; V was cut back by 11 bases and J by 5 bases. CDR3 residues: CAWGQGYQPQHF. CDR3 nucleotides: TGTGCCTGGGGACAGGGCTATCAGCCCCAGCATTTT.

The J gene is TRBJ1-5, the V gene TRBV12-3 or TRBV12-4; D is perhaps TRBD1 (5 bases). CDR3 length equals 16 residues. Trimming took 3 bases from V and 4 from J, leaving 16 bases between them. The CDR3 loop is CASSLGRGKLNQPQHF. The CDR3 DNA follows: TGTGCCAGCAGTTTGGGACGGGGGAAGCTTAATCAGCCCCAGCATTTT.

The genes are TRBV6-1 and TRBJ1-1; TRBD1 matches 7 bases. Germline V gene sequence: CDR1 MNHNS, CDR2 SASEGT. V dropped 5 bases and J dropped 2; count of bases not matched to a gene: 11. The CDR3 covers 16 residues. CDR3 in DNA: TGTGCCAGCAGTAGAGGGGACAGCCTCATTAACACTGAAGCTTTCTTT. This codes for CASSRGDSLINTEAFF.

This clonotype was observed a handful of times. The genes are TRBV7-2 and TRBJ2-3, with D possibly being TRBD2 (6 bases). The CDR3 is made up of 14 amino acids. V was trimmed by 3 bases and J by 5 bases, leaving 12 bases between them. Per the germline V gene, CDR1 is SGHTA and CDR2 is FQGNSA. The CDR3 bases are TGTGCCAGCAGCTTCCGACGGGAGATAGATACGCAGTATTTT. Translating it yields CASSFRREIDTQYF.

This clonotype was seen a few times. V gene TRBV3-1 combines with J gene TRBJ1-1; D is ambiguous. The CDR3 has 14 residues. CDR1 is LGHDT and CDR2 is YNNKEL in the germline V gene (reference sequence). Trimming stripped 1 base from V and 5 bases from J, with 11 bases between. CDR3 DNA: TGTGCCAGCAGCCAAGGGGTGGGATTAACTGAAGCTTTCTTT. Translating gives CASSQGVGLTEAFF. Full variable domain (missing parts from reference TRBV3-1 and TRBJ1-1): DTAVSQTPKYLVTQMGNDKSIKCEQNLGHDTMYWYKQDSKKFLKIMFSYNNKELIINETVPNRFSPKSPDKAHLNLHINSLELGDSAVYFCASSQGVGLTEAFFGQGTRLTVV.

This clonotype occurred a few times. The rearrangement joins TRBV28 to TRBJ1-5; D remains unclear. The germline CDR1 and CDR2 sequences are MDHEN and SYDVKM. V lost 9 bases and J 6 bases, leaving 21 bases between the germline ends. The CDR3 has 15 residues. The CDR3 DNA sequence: TGTGCCAGTAACCTTTTCCGCGCAGAGGGTCAGCCCCAGCATTTT. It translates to CASNLFRAEGQPQHF.

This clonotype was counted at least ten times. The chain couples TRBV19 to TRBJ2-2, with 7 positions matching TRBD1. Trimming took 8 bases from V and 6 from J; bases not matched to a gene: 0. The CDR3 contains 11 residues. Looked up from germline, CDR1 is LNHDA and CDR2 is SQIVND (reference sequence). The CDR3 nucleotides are TGTGCCAGTCAGGGGGCCGGGGAGCTGTTTTTT. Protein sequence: CASQGAGELFF.

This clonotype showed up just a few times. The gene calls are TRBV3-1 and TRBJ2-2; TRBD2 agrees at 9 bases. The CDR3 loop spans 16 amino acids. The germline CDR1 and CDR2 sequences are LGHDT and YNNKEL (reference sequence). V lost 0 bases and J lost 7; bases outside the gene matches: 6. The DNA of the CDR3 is TGTGCCAGCAGCCAAGATCCTAGCGGGATGGTCGGGGAGCTGTTTTTT. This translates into CASSQDPSGMVGELFF.

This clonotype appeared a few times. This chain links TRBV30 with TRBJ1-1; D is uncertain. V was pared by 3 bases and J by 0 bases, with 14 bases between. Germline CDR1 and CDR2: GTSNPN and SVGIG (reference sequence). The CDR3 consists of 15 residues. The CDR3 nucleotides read TGTGCCTGGAGCCCGGGGTCCTTTTTGAACACTGAAGCTTTCTTT. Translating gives CAWSPGSFLNTEAFF.

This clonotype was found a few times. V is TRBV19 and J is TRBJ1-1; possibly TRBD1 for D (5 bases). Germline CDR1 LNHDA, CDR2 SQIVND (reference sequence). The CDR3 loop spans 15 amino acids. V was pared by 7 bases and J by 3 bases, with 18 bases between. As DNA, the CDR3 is TGTGCCAGTACCCTCGGCAGGGTGGAGGACACTGAAGCTTTCTTT. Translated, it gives CASTLGRVEDTEAFF.

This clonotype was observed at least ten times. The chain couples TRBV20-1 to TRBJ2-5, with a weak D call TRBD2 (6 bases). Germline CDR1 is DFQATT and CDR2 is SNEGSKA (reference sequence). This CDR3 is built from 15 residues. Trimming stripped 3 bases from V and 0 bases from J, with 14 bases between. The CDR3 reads CSARSAGTYQETQYF. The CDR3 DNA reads TGCAGTGCTAGGTCGGCGGGGACGTACCAAGAGACCCAGTACTTC.

Here the CDR3 reads CASSFIYRGRSEQYF. The DNA of the CDR3 is TGTGCCAGCAGTTTCATCTACAGGGGCCGCAGCGAGCAGTACTTC. This chain joins TRBV27 and TRBJ2-7, with 7 bases that match TRBD1. After removal of 3 bases from V and 6 bases from J, the junction contained 11 bases not matched to a gene. Germline V CDR1 and CDR2: MNHEY, SMNVEV (reference sequence). This CDR3 contains 15 residues.

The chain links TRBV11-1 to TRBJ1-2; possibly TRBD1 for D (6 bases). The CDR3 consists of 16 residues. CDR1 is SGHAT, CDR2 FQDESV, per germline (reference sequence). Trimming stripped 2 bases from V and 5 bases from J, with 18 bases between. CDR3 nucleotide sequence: TGTGCCAGCAGCTTACGCAGGGGCGAAAGCCTATATGGCTACACCTTC. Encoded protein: CASSLRRGESLYGYTF.

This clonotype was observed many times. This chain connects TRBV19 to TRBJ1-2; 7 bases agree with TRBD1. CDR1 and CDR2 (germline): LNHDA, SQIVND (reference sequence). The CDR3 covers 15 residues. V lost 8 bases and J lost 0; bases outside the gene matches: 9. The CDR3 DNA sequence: TGTGCCAGTTGGACAGGATCCACGACTAACTATGGCTACACCTTC. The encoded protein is CASWTGSTTNYGYTF.

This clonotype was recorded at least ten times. The CDR3 DNA sequence: TGCAGTGCTAATCAACTAGCGGCTACGCTCTCCTACGAGCAGTACTTC. Translating gives CSANQLAATLSYEQYF. This chain links TRBV20-1 with TRBJ2-7; 8 bases match TRBD2. This CDR3 spans 16 amino acids. In germline, CDR1 is DFQATT, CDR2 SNEGSKA (reference sequence). V lost 4 bases, J lost 0 bases, and 11 bases stayed unmatched.

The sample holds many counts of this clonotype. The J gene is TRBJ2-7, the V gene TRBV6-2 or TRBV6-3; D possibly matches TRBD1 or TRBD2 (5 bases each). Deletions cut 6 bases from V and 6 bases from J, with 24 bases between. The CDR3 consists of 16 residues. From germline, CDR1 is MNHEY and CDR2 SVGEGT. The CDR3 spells CASSKWSGRARREQYF. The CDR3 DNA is TGTGCCAGCAGCAAATGGTCGGGACGGGCTCGTCGCGAGCAGTACTTC.

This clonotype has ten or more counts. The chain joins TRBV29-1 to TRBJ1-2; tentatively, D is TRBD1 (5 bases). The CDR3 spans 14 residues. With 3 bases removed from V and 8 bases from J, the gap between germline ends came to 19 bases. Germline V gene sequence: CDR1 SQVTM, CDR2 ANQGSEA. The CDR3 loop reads CSVDAGRVTRGYTF. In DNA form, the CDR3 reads TGCAGCGTTGATGCGGGACGGGTCACGAGAGGCTACACCTTC.

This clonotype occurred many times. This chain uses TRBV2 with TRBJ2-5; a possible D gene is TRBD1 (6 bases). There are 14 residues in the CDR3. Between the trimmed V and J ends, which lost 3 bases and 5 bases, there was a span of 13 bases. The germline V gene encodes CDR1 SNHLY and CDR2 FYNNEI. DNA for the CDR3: TGTGCCAGCAGTGAGGCCATGAGGGGGGAGACCCAGTACTTC. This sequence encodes CASSEAMRGETQYF. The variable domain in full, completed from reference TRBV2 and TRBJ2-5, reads EPEVTQTPSHQVTQMGQEVILRCVPISNHLYFYWYRQILGQKVEFLVSFYNNEISEKSEIFDDQFSVERPDGSNFTLKIRSTKLEDSAMYFCASSEAMRGETQYFGPGTRLLVL.

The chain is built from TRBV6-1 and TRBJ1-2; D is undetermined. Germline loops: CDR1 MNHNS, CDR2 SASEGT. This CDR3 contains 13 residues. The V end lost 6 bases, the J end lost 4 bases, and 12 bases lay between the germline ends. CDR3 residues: CASSADESYGYTF. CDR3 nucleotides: TGTGCCAGCAGCGCCGACGAGAGCTATGGCTACACCTTC.

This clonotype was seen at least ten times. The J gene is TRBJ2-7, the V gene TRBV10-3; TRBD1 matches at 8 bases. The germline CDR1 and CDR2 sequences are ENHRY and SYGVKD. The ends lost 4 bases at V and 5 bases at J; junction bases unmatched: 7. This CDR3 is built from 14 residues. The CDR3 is CAISARGLTHEQYF. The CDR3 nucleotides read TGTGCCATCAGTGCCAGGGGGCTAACCCACGAGCAGTACTTC.

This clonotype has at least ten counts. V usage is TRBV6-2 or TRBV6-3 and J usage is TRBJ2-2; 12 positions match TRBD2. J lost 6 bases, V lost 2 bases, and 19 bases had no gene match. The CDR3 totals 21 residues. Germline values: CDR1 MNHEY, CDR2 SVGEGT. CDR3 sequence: CASSYPRGGLAGIFSAGELFF. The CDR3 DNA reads TGTGCCAGCAGTTACCCTAGGGGGGGACTAGCGGGTATATTTTCCGCCGGGGAGCTGTTTTTT.

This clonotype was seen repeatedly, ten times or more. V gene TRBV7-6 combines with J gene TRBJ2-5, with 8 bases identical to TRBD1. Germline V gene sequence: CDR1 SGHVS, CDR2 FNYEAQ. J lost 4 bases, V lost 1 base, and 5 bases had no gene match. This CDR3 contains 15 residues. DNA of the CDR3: TGTGCCAGCAGCTTAGATGGACAGGGTTTAGAGACCCAGTACTTC. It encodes CASSLDGQGLETQYF.

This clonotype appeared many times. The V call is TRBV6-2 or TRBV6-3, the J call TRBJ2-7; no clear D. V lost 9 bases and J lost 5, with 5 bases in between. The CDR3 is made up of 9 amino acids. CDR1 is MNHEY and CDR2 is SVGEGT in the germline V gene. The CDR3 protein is CARRDEQYF. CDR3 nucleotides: TGTGCCAGGCGTGACGAGCAGTACTTC.

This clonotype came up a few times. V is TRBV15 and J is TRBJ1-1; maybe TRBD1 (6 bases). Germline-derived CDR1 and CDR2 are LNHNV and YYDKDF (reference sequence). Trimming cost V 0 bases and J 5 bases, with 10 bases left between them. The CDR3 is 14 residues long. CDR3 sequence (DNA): TGTGCCACCAGCAGAGATTGGGGGCGGACTGAAGCTTTCTTT. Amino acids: CATSRDWGRTEAFF.

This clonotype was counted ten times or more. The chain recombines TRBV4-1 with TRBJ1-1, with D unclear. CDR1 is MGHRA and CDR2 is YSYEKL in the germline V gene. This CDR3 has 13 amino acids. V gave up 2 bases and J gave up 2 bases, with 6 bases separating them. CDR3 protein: CASSQHSNTEAFF. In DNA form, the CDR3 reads TGCGCCAGCAGCCAACACAGCAACACTGAAGCTTTCTTT.

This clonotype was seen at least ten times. Here the CDR3 DNA reads TGTGCCAGCAGCTTAGTGTCGAATTCACCCCTCCACTTT. Its protein product is CASSLVSNSPLHF. This rearrangement joins TRBV7-2 to TRBJ1-6; D call uncertain. This CDR3 has 13 residues. Trimming removed 1 base from V and 7 bases from J, with 5 bases in between. Germline-derived CDR1 and CDR2 are SGHTA and FQGNSA.